The present entry profiles one T cell receptor (beta chain) with its context. Both 60 Vbeta primers and 13 Jbeta primers went into the PCR. Using immunoSEQ multiplex PCR, the repertoire was profiled, and TCRdb retains in-frame clones only, with some absent. The data show about 130,000 clones, 77% seen once. The data originate from a study of cytomegalovirus exposure and HLA in healthy donors. Sequenced material: PBMCs. This clonotype originated in a man aged 25-40 years in good health and CMV-seronegative.

The CDR3 sequence: CASSFFASGTEAFF. CDR3 coding DNA: TGTGCCAGCAGCTTTTTTGCATCGGGAACTGAAGCTTTCTTT. The chain combines TRBV7-2 with TRBJ1-1; D uncertain. Per the germline V gene, CDR1 is SGHTA and CDR2 is FQGNSA. The CDR3 is 14 residues long. The ends were cut back, 3 bases at V and 5 bases at J, with 13 bases in the middle.